These T cell receptor beta chains were read from a single sample in a study of shared clonotypes between healthy human individuals. Libraries were prepared by immunoSEQ multiplex PCR; TCRdb keeps only in-frame clonotypes and omits some of them. The sample contains around 370,000 clones, around 96% of which appear only once. The sequenced sample consisted of memory CD8+ T cells sorted from blood. Receptors originate from a man aged 25-45 years in good health. Each CDR3 is given with its conserved first and last residue. Fields, in order: CDR3 DNA, CDR3 protein, D gene, V gene, CDR3 length, J gene, clone size. The D gene is left open where the match is weak. Expanded clones are given a class, and other clones once, few, many or no size at all.

DNA: TGCGCCAGCAGCCAAGAATGGACTTCTTACAATGAGCAGTTCTTC
CDR3: CASSQEWTSYNEQFF
D: -
V: TRBV4-1
length: 15
J: TRBJ2-1
size: -

DNA: TGCGCCAGCAGCCGTAGCGGGAGCACAGATACGCAGTATTTT
CDR3: CASSRSGSTDTQYF
D: TRBD2
V: TRBV5-1
length: 14
J: TRBJ2-3
size: -

DNA: TGTGCCAGCAGCTTAGGGTCGGGGCAGACCTACGAGCAGTACTTC
CDR3: CASSLGSGQTYEQYF
D: -
V: TRBV7-2
length: 15
J: TRBJ2-7
size: -

DNA: TGTGCCAGCAGTGAAACCTACTCCTACAATGAGCAGTTCTTC
CDR3: CASSETYSYNEQFF
D: -
V: TRBV6-1
length: 14
J: TRBJ2-1
size: once

DNA: TGTGCCAGCAGCAGGAGAGCGGGAGGGCCCCCCGGGGAGCTGTTTTTT
CDR3: CASSRRAGGPPGELFF
D: TRBD2
V: TRBV28
length: 16
J: TRBJ2-2
size: once

DNA: TGTGCCAGCAGCTTCGGGACTAGCGGGAGAGGGGGGTACGAGCAGTACTTC
CDR3: CASSFGTSGRGGYEQYF
D: TRBD2
V: TRBV7-9
length: 17
J: TRBJ2-7
size: -

DNA: TGTGCCAGCAGCTTAGGGGGCAGCAACTATGGCTACACCTTC
CDR3: CASSLGGSNYGYTF
D: -
V: TRBV7-2
length: 14
J: TRBJ1-2
size: -

DNA: TGTGCCAGCAGCTTGCAGGCGTGGTACCAAGAGACCCAGTACTTC
CDR3: CASSLQAWYQETQYF
D: -
V: TRBV5-6
length: 15
J: TRBJ2-5
size: -

DNA: TGCAGCGTTGACCCCGCTAGCGGGAGTATTTATGAGCAGTTCTTC
CDR3: CSVDPASGSIYEQFF
D: TRBD2
V: TRBV29-1
length: 15
J: TRBJ2-1
size: -

DNA: TGTGCCATCAGTACTAGCGCAGATACGCAGTATTTT
CDR3: CAISTSADTQYF
D: TRBD2
V: TRBV10-3
length: 12
J: TRBJ2-3
size: -

DNA: TGTGCCAGCAGTTTATCGGCAGGGGGCATTCAGCCCCAGCATTTT
CDR3: CASSLSAGGIQPQHF
D: TRBD1
V: TRBV28
length: 15
J: TRBJ1-5
size: -

DNA: TGCGCCAGCAGCTTAACCGGGACAGCTCCCTACGAGCAGTACTTC
CDR3: CASSLTGTAPYEQYF
D: TRBD1
V: TRBV5-1
length: 15
J: TRBJ2-7
size: -

DNA: TGTGCCAGCTCCCCCGATCACACCGGGGAGCTGTTTTTT
CDR3: CASSPDHTGELFF
D: -
V: TRBV18
length: 13
J: TRBJ2-2
size: -

DNA: TGTGCCAGCAGTGAATTCTACGAGCAGTACTTC
CDR3: CASSEFYEQYF
D: -
V: TRBV25-1
length: 11
J: TRBJ2-7
size: -

DNA: TGTGCCAGCAGTTCAGACAGAAATGAAAAACTGTTTTTT
CDR3: CASSSDRNEKLFF
D: -
V: TRBV6-5
length: 13
J: TRBJ1-4
size: -

DNA: TGCAGCGCCACACCTAGACAGGTTGGCGGGGAGCTGTTTTTT
CDR3: CSATPRQVGGELFF
D: -
V: TRBV29-1
length: 14
J: TRBJ2-2
size: -

DNA: TGTGCCTGGAGAAGCCTAGACGACAATGAGCAGTTCTTC
CDR3: CAWRSLDDNEQFF
D: -
V: TRBV30
length: 13
J: TRBJ2-1
size: -

DNA: TGTGCCAGCAGCTTAGGCGGAATTAGCTCCTACGAGCAGTACTTC
CDR3: CASSLGGISSYEQYF
D: -
V: TRBV7-8
length: 15
J: TRBJ2-7
size: once

DNA: TGTGCCAGCAGCTACATACTAGCCCCGGGGACCCAGTACTTC
CDR3: CASSYILAPGTQYF
D: -
V: TRBV7-8
length: 14
J: TRBJ2-5
size: -

DNA: TGTGCCAGCAGCTTGACAGGGGACTATGGCTACACCTTC
CDR3: CASSLTGDYGYTF
D: TRBD1
V: TRBV7-3
length: 13
J: TRBJ1-2
size: -

DNA: TGTGCCAGCAGTTACTCCCAGGGAACCTACGAGCAGTACTTC
CDR3: CASSYSQGTYEQYF
D: -
V: TRBV6-5
length: 14
J: TRBJ2-7
size: -

DNA: TGTGCCAGCACAAGGACAGGTAGACTTTTGAGCACTGAAGCTTTCTTT
CDR3: CASTRTGRLLSTEAFF
D: TRBD1
V: TRBV28
length: 16
J: TRBJ1-1
size: once

DNA: TGCGCCAGCAGCTTGGGTTGGGACAAAGGGATAGGCATTCAGTACTTC
CDR3: CASSLGWDKGIGIQYF
D: -
V: TRBV5-1
length: 16
J: TRBJ2-4
size: -

DNA: TGTGCCTGGAGTGTACACAGCCCGGGGCCCCAGCATTTT
CDR3: CAWSVHSPGPQHF
D: -
V: TRBV30
length: 13
J: TRBJ1-5
size: -

DNA: TGTGCCAGCAGCCGACAGGGCCCGCGCACAGATACGCAGTATTTT
CDR3: CASSRQGPRTDTQYF
D: TRBD1
V: TRBV25-1
length: 15
J: TRBJ2-3
size: -

DNA: TGCGCCAGCAGCTTGGACGGGAGCCGAGGCACAGATACGCAGTATTTT
CDR3: CASSLDGSRGTDTQYF
D: -
V: TRBV5-1
length: 16
J: TRBJ2-3
size: -

DNA: TGTGCCAGCAGTTGGCCAGGAGCGGGGACCTACGAGCAGTACTTC
CDR3: CASSWPGAGTYEQYF
D: TRBD2
V: TRBV28
length: 15
J: TRBJ2-7
size: -

DNA: TGTGCCAGACAGGGGGTTTACGAGCAGTACTTC
CDR3: CARQGVYEQYF
D: TRBD1
V: TRBV6-1
length: 11
J: TRBJ2-7
size: -

DNA: TGTGCCAGCTCCGTGAACTCGGGGCGGAGGGGTACTGAAGCTTTCTTT
CDR3: CASSVNSGRRGTEAFF
D: -
V: TRBV18
length: 16
J: TRBJ1-1
size: -

DNA: TGTGCCAGCAGCTTAGCGTACAGGGGAGTGGGACCCCGTAGCACAGATACGCAGTATTTT
CDR3: CASSLAYRGVGPRSTDTQYF
D: TRBD1
V: TRBV7-2
length: 20
J: TRBJ2-3
size: -

DNA: TGTGCCAGCAGCCACGGAGGCGGGGGCACAGATACGCAGTATTTT
CDR3: CASSHGGGGTDTQYF
D: -
V: TRBV7-9
length: 15
J: TRBJ2-3
size: -

DNA: TGCGCCAGCAGCTTGGCGGGACAGGTCCGGGATGAGACCCAGTACTTC
CDR3: CASSLAGQVRDETQYF
D: TRBD1
V: TRBV5-1
length: 16
J: TRBJ2-5
size: -

DNA: TGCGCCAGCAGGGTCGGGACAGGGTTGAATCAGCCCCAGCATTTT
CDR3: CASRVGTGLNQPQHF
D: TRBD1
V: TRBV10-2
length: 15
J: TRBJ1-5
size: -

DNA: TGTGCCAGCTCGCCGGGACTAGCCTTGTACGCAGATACGCAGTATTTT
CDR3: CASSPGLALYADTQYF
D: TRBD2
V: TRBV18
length: 16
J: TRBJ2-3
size: -

DNA: TGTGCCAGCAGTTTGGGGGGGCGCGGGGACTATGGCTACACCTTC
CDR3: CASSLGGRGDYGYTF
D: -
V: TRBV6-5
length: 15
J: TRBJ1-2
size: -

DNA: TGTGCCAGCAGAGGACAGAGCAATCAGCCCCAGCATTTT
CDR3: CASRGQSNQPQHF
D: -
V: TRBV28
length: 13
J: TRBJ1-5
size: -

DNA: TGTGCCAGCAGCTTAGTTGGGGGGGGACTAGCCCCTTACGAGCAGTACTTC
CDR3: CASSLVGGGLAPYEQYF
D: TRBD2
V: TRBV7-2
length: 17
J: TRBJ2-7
size: -

DNA: TGTGCCAGCAGCTTCGTGGGACTAAAGACCTACGAGCAGTACTTC
CDR3: CASSFVGLKTYEQYF
D: TRBD2
V: TRBV6-5
length: 15
J: TRBJ2-7
size: -

DNA: TGTGCCAGCTCACCGACACCTCTTGGACGACAGTTCTTC
CDR3: CASSPTPLGRQFF
D: -
V: TRBV18
length: 13
J: TRBJ2-1
size: -

DNA: TGTGCCAGCAGTGGGAGTGGACTAGCGGCCTACGAGCAGTACTTC
CDR3: CASSGSGLAAYEQYF
D: TRBD2
V: TRBV6-1
length: 15
J: TRBJ2-7
size: -

DNA: TGCAGCGTGGGGGCGGGGGCAGGCCCCAACAGCTCCTATAATTCACCCCTCCACTTT
CDR3: CSVGAGAGPNSSYNSPLHF
D: -
V: TRBV29-1
length: 19
J: TRBJ1-6
size: -

DNA: TGTGCTAGCAGCTTATTTCCCCTAGCGGGAGGGGAAGAGACCCAGTACTTC
CDR3: CASSLFPLAGGEETQYF
D: TRBD2
V: TRBV7-7
length: 17
J: TRBJ2-5
size: -

DNA: TGTGCCAGCAGCGTAGATGGAGATACGCAGTATTTT
CDR3: CASSVDGDTQYF
D: -
V: TRBV9
length: 12
J: TRBJ2-3
size: -

DNA: TGTGCCAGCAGATTCACGACAGAGCAGGCAGAGACCCAGTACTTC
CDR3: CASRFTTEQAETQYF
D: -
V: TRBV6-6
length: 15
J: TRBJ2-5
size: once

DNA: TGTGCCAGCAGTTTACGCTCGGAGACCCAGTACTTC
CDR3: CASSLRSETQYF
D: -
V: TRBV28
length: 12
J: TRBJ2-5
size: -

DNA: TGTGCCAGCAGCTTAGGGCTAGCGGGAGAAAGTGAGCAGTTCTTC
CDR3: CASSLGLAGESEQFF
D: TRBD2
V: TRBV11-2
length: 15
J: TRBJ2-1
size: -

DNA: TGCGCCACTAAAGCGAGACTAGTCCCCGAGCAGTACTTC
CDR3: CATKARLVPEQYF
D: -
V: TRBV10-2
length: 13
J: TRBJ2-7
size: -

DNA: TGTGCCAGCAGTGTCCCGGACGCATCCGGTTTGTTCTTC
CDR3: CASSVPDASGLFF
D: -
V: TRBV6-4
length: 13
J: TRBJ2-1
size: -

DNA: TGTGCCAGCAGCAAACAGGGAGGCTCCAATGAGCAGTTCTTC
CDR3: CASSKQGGSNEQFF
D: -
V: TRBV2
length: 14
J: TRBJ2-1
size: -

DNA: TGTGCCAGCAGCTTAGCTCCAGATACGCAGTATTTT
CDR3: CASSLAPDTQYF
D: -
V: TRBV7-9
length: 12
J: TRBJ2-3
size: -

DNA: TGCGCCAGCAGCTTGGGTGCAGGGGCTAATGAAAAACTGTTTTTT
CDR3: CASSLGAGANEKLFF
D: -
V: TRBV5-1
length: 15
J: TRBJ1-4
size: -

DNA: TGTGCCAGCAGTTACTCGAGGGCTAGCGCCTACGAGCAGTACTTC
CDR3: CASSYSRASAYEQYF
D: -
V: TRBV6-5
length: 15
J: TRBJ2-7
size: -

DNA: TGTGCCAGCAGCTTTTTCCGTAGCGGACCTCCCTACGAGCAGTACTTC
CDR3: CASSFFRSGPPYEQYF
D: -
V: TRBV7-9
length: 16
J: TRBJ2-7
size: once